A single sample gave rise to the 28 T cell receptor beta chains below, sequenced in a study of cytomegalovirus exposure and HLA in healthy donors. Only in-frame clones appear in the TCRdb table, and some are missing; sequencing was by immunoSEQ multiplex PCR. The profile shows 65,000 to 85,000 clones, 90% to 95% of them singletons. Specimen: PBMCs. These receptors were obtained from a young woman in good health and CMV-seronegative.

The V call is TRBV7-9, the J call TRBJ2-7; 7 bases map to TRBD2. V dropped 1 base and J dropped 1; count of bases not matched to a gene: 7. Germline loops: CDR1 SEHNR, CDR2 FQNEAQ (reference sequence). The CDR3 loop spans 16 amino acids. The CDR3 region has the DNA TGTGCCAGCAGCTTAGATAGAACTAGCGCTTCCTACGAGCAGTACTTC. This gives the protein CASSLDRTSASYEQYF.

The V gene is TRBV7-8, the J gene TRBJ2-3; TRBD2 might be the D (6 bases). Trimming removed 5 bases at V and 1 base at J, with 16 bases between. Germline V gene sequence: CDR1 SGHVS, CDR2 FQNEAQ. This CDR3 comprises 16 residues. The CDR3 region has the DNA TGTGCCAGCAGCCCAGAGGCGGGACTCCGCACAGATACGCAGTATTTT. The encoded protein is CASSPEAGLRTDTQYF. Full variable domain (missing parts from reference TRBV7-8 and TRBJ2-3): GAGVSQSPRYKVAKRGQDVALRCDPISGHVSLFWYQQALGQGPEFLTYFQNEAQLDKSGLPSDRFFAERPEGSVSTLKIQRTQQEDSAVYLCASSPEAGLRTDTQYFGPGTRLTVL.

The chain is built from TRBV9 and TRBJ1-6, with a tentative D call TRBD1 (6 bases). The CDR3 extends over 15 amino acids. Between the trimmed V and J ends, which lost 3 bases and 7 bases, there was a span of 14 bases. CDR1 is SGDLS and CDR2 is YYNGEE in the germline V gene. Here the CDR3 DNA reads TGTGCCAGCAGCGCCCAACAGGGTTGGAATTCACCCCTCCACTTT. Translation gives CASSAQQGWNSPLHF.

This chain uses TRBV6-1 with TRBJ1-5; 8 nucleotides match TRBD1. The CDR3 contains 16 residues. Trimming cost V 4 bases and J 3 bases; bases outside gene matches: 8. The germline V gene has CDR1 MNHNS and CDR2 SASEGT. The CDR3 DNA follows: TGTGCCAGCAGTGTACAGGGGGGTGAATTCAATCAGCCCCAGCATTTT. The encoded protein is CASSVQGGEFNQPQHF.

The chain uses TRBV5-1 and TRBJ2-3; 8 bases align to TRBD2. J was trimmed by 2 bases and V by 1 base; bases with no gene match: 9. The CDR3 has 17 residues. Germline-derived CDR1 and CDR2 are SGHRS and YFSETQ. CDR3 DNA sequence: TGCGCCAGCAGCTTGAGTAAGGCTAGCGGGTACACAGATACGCAGTATTTT. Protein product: CASSLSKASGYTDTQYF.

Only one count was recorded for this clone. The CDR3 nucleotides are TGTGCCAGCACCCTATGGGACAGCTTGAGAGAGACCCAGTACTTC. Amino acids: CASTLWDSLRETQYF. V and J are TRBV7-9 and TRBJ2-5, with TRBD1 matching 7 bases. The V and J ends lost 7 bases and 4 bases, in that order; junction bases with no gene match: 12. CDR1 is SEHNR, CDR2 FQNEAQ, per germline (reference sequence). The CDR3 is 15 residues long.

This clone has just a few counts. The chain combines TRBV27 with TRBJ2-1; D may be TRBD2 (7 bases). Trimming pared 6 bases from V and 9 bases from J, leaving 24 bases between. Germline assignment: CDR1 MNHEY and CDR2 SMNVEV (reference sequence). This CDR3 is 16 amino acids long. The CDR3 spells CASSRTRLAGEGEQFF. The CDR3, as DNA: TGTGCCAGCAGCCGAACCCGACTAGCAGGGGAGGGTGAGCAGTTCTTC.

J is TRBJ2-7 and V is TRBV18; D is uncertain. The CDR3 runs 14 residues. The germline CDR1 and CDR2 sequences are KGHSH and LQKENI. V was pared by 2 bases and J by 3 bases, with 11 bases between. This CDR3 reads CASSPARHDYEQYF. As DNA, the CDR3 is TGTGCCAGCTCACCAGCCAGGCACGACTACGAGCAGTACTTC.

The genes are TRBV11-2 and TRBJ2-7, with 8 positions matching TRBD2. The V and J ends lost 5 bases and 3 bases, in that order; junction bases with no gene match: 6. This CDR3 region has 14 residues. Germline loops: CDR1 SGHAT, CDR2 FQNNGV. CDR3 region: CASSPGLAGYEQYF. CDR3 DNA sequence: TGTGCCAGCAGCCCCGGACTAGCTGGCTACGAGCAGTACTTC. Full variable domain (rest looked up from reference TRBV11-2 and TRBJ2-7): EAGVAQSPRYKIIEKRQSVAFWCNPISGHATLYWYQQILGQGPKLLIQFQNNGVVDDSQLPKDRFSAERLKGVDSTLKIQPAKLEDSAVYLCASSPGLAGYEQYFGPGTRLTVT.

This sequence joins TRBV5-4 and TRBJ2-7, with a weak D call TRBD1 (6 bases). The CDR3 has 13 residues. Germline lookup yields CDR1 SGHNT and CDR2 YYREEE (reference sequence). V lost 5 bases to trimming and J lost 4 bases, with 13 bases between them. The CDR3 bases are TGTGCCAGCAGAGCAGGGGCCTCATACGAGCAGTACTTC. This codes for CASRAGASYEQYF.

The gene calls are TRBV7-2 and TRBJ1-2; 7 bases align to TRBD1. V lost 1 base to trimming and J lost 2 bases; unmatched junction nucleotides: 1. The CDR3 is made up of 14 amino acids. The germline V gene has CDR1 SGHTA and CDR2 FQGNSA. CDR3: CASSLEQGNYGYTF. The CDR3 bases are TGTGCCAGCAGCTTAGAACAGGGGAACTATGGCTACACCTTC.

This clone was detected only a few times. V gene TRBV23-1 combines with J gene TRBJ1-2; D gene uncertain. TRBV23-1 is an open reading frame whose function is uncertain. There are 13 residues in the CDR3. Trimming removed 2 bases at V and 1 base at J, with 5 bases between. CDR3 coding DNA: TGCGCCAGCAGTCAAGACAATAACTATGGCTACACCTTC. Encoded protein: CASSQDNNYGYTF.

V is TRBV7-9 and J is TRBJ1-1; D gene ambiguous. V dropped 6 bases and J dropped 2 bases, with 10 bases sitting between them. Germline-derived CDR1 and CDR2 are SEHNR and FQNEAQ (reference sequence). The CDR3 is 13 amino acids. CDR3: CASRQNLNTEAFF. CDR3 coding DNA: TGTGCCAGCAGGCAGAACCTCAACACTGAAGCTTTCTTT.

CDR3 in DNA: TGTGCCAGCAGCAAAAGCGGGACAGGGGGCAATCAGCCCCAGCATTTT. Its protein is CASSKSGTGGNQPQHF. The gene calls are TRBV21-1 and TRBJ1-5; no DNA check was done on the table's D call, TRBD1. TRBV21-1 corresponds to a pseudogene. CDR3 length: 16 residues.

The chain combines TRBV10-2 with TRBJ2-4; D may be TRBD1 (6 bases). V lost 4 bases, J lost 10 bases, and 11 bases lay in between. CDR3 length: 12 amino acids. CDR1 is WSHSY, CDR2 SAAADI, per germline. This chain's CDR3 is CASSGGQGIQYF. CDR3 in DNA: TGCGCCAGCAGTGGGGGGCAGGGTATTCAGTACTTC.

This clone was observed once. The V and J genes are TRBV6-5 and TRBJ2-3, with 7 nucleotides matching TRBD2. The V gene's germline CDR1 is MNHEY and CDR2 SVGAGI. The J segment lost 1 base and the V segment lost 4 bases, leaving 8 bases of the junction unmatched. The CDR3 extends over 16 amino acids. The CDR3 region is CASSWGSGIGTDTQYF. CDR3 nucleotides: TGTGCCAGCAGTTGGGGGAGCGGGATCGGCACAGATACGCAGTATTTT.

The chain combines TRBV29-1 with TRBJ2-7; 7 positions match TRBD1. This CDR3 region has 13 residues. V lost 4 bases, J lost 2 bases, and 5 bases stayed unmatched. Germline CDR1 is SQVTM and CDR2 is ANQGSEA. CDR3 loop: CSVVGQQTYEQYF. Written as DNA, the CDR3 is TGCAGCGTTGTGGGACAGCAAACCTACGAGCAGTACTTC.

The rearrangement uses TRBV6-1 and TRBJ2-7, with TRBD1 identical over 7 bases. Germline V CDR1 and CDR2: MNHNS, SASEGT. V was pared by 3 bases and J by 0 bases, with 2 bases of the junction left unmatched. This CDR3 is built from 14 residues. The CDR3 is CASSETGSSYEQYF. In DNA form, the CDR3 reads TGTGCCAGCAGTGAGACAGGGAGCTCCTACGAGCAGTACTTC.

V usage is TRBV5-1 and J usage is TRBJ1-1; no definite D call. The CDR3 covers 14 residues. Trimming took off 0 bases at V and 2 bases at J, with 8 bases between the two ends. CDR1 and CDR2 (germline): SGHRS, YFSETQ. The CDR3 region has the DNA TGCGCCAGCAGCTTGGTATCCGGTAACACTGAAGCTTTCTTT. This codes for CASSLVSGNTEAFF.

In DNA form, the CDR3 reads TGTGCCAGCAGCCACTTTTACACCGGGGAGCTGTTTTTT. It is translated as CASSHFYTGELFF. The J gene is TRBJ2-2, the V gene TRBV14; D remains ambiguous. CDR3 size: 13 residues. Trimming left V 3 bases short and J 3 bases short, with 5 bases between. Per germline, CDR1 SGHDN and CDR2 FVKESK.

The DNA for the CDR3 is TGCGCCAGTCCCTCCGGGCGGGGACTTGACGAGCAGTACTTC. Translating it yields CASPSGRGLDEQYF. The chain joins TRBV10-1 to TRBJ2-7, with D perhaps TRBD2 (6 bases). Germline CDR1 reads WNHNN; CDR2 reads SYGVQD (reference sequence). The length of the CDR3 is 14 residues. Trimming shortened V by 9 bases and J by 5 bases, and 20 bases separated the two germline ends.

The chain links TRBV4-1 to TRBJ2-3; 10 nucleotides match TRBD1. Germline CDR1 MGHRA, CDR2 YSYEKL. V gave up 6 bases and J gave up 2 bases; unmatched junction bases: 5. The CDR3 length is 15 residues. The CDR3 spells CASRPGQGTTDTQYF. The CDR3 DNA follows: TGCGCCAGCAGACCGGGACAGGGGACCACAGATACGCAGTATTTT.

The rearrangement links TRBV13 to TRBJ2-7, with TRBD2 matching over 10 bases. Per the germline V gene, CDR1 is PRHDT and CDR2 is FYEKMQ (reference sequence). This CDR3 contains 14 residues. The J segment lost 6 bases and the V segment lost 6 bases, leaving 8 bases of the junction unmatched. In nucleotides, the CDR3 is TGTGCCAGCAGAACCAGCGGGAGGGCCCCCGAGCAGTACTTC. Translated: CASRTSGRAPEQYF.

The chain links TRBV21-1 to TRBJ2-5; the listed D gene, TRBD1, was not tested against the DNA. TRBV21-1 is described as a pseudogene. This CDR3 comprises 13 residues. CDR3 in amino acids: CASSKGQGQTQYF. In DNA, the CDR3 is TGTGCCAGCAGCAAAGGGCAGGGTCAGACCCAGTACTTC.

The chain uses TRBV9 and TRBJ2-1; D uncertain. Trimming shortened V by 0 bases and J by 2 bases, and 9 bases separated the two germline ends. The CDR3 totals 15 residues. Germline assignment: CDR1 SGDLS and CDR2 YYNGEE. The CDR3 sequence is CASSVAGSPYNEQFF. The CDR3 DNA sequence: TGTGCCAGCAGCGTAGCCGGTAGTCCCTACAATGAGCAGTTCTTC.

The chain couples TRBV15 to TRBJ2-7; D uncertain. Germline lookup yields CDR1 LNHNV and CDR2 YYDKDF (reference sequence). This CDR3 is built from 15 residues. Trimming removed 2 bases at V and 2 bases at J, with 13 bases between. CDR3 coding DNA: TGTGCCACCAGCAGAATCCAAGGAGTTCCCTACGAGCAGTACTTC. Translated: CATSRIQGVPYEQYF.

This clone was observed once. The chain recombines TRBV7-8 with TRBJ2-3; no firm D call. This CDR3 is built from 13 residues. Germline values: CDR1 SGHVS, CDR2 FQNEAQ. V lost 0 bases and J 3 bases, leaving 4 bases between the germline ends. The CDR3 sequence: CASSLAYTDTQYF. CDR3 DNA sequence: TGTGCCAGCAGCTTAGCATATACAGATACGCAGTATTTT. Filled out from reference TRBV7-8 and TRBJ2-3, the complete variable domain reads GAGVSQSPRYKVAKRGQDVALRCDPISGHVSLFWYQQALGQGPEFLTYFQNEAQLDKSGLPSDRFFAERPEGSVSTLKIQRTQQEDSAVYLCASSLAYTDTQYFGPGTRLTVL.

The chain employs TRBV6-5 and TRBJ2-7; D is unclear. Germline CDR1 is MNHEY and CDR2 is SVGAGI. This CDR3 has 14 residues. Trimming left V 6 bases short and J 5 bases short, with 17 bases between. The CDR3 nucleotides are TGTGCCAGCAGCCTAACCTACCCCCCTGACGAGCAGTACTTC. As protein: CASSLTYPPDEQYF.